The rows below give T cell receptor beta chains drawn from one sample of a study of shared clonotypes between healthy human individuals. Profiled with immunoSEQ multiplex PCR; TCRdb holds only in-frame clones, not every one. Among approximately 2,200,000 clones listed, roughly 91% were seen once. Input material: naive CD8+ T cells from PBMCs. These receptor sequences come from a man aged 18 to 29 in good health. Some clones in this sample may be carry-over from other donors' samples. The CDR3 runs from the conserved cysteine through the conserved F or W. The D gene is left open where the match is weak. Some rows have no size entry. The others give once, few or many, or a class for an expanded clone.

D,J,size,V,CDR3,DNA
-,TRBJ1-1,-,TRBV28,CASSLAVNTEAFF,TGTGCCAGCAGTTTAGCTGTGAACACTGAAGCTTTCTTT
-,TRBJ2-7,-,TRBV7-9,CASRQLREGHPEQYF,TGTGCCAGCAGGCAACTACGGGAAGGGCACCCCGAGCAGTACTTC
TRBD1,TRBJ1-2,few,TRBV5-6,CASSSGQYYGYTF,TGTGCCAGCAGCTCGGGACAGTACTATGGCTACACCTTC
-,TRBJ2-4,-,TRBV1,CTSSQDFSRVTGAAVGENIQYF,TGCACCAGCAGCCAAGATTTCTCCCGGGTGACAGGGGCAGCGGTTGGTGAAAACATTCAGTACTTC
TRBD1,TRBJ2-2,-,TRBV9,CASSVATTGGGTGELFF,TGTGCCAGCAGCGTAGCTACGACAGGGGGTGGCACCGGGGAGCTGTTTTTT
TRBD1,TRBJ2-5,once,TRBV4-1,CASSQDLARGQFGETQYF,TGCGCCAGCAGCCAAGATTTGGCCAGGGGGCAGTTCGGAGAGACCCAGTACTTC
-,TRBJ1-1,-,TRBV28,CASSPGGRGTEAFF,TGTGCCAGCAGCCCCGGTGGCAGGGGCACTGAAGCTTTCTTT
-,TRBJ2-5,-,TRBV7-9,CASSMKDSQETQYF,TGTGCCAGCAGCATGAAGGACAGTCAAGAGACCCAGTACTTC
TRBD1,TRBJ2-1,-,TRBV9,CASSVVVGQGDEQFF,TGTGCCAGCAGCGTAGTAGTAGGACAGGGTGACGAGCAGTTCTTC
-,TRBJ2-5,once,TRBV27,CASGSLPEVETQYF,TGTGCCAGCGGTTCCTTGCCCGAAGTGGAGACCCAGTACTTC
-,TRBJ2-2,-,TRBV14,CASSPSAAGELFF,TGTGCCAGCAGCCCGAGTGCGGCCGGGGAGCTGTTTTTT
-,TRBJ1-6,-,TRBV7-9,CASSLPGPNSPLHF,TGTGCCAGCAGCTTACCGGGTCCGAATTCACCCCTCCACTTT
TRBD1,TRBJ1-1,-,TRBV14,CASSQGRGHQAEAFF,TGTGCCAGCAGCCAAGGCAGGGGGCATCAAGCTGAAGCTTTCTTT
-,TRBJ2-3,-,TRBV12-5,CASGLWGLTDTQYF,TGTGCTAGTGGCTTGTGGGGGTTGACAGATACGCAGTATTTT
TRBD2,TRBJ2-3,-,TRBV28,CASSVTREGQDTQYF,TGTGCCAGCAGCGTTACACGGGAGGGCCAAGATACGCAGTATTTT
TRBD1,TRBJ2-5,-,TRBV5-1,CASSVGQGATGKTQYF,TGCGCCAGCAGCGTCGGACAGGGGGCTACGGGGAAGACCCAGTACTTC
TRBD1,TRBJ2-5,-,TRBV9,CASSATGTGETQYF,TGTGCCAGCAGCGCAACCGGGACAGGGGAGACCCAGTACTTC
-,TRBJ2-2,once,TRBV27,CASSLGGTYTGELFF,TGTGCCAGCAGTTTGGGCGGTACCTACACCGGGGAGCTGTTTTTT
-,TRBJ2-2,-,TRBV9,CASSVVLAGVFPGELFF,TGTGCCAGCAGCGTAGTTTTGGCAGGGGTATTTCCCGGGGAGCTGTTTTTT
-,TRBJ2-7,-,TRBV7-9,CASSFRDQEEEQYF,TGTGCCAGCAGCTTTAGGGACCAGGAGGAGGAGCAGTACTTC
-,TRBJ2-7,-,TRBV7-3,CASSLARSGHYEQYF,TGTGCCAGCAGCTTGGCACGGTCAGGGCACTACGAGCAGTACTTC
TRBD2,TRBJ2-2,-,TRBV19,CASSNLGLAGELFF,TGTGCCAGTAGTAACTTGGGACTAGCCGGGGAGCTGTTTTTT
-,TRBJ1-2,-,TRBV7-9,CASSPGGDYGYTF,TGTGCCAGCAGCCCCGGGGGGGACTATGGCTACACCTTC
-,TRBJ2-7,-,TRBV4-2,CASSQAGGFDEQYF,TGTGCCAGCAGCCAAGCCGGAGGGTTCGACGAGCAGTACTTC
TRBD1,TRBJ1-2,-,TRBV7-2,CASRGEGAYYGYTF,TGTGCCAGCAGAGGGGAGGGGGCGTACTATGGCTACACCTTC
TRBD2,TRBJ2-1,-,TRBV15,CATTPYSGALYNEQFF,TGTGCCACCACCCCCTACAGCGGGGCCTTATACAATGAGCAGTTCTTC
TRBD1,TRBJ1-4,-,TRBV5-8,CASSLGGQGRPKLFF,TGTGCCAGCAGCTTGGGGGGACAGGGCCGACCAAAACTGTTTTTT
-,TRBJ2-7,-,TRBV5-1,CASSLVAGPNYEQYF,TGCGCCAGCAGCTTGGTGGCAGGTCCCAACTACGAGCAGTACTTC
TRBD1,TRBJ1-5,-,TRBV5-6,CASSFLRQGGNQPQHF,TGTGCCAGCAGCTTTTTAAGACAGGGAGGCAATCAGCCCCAGCATTTT
TRBD2,TRBJ2-1,once,TRBV7-6,CASSLVPSGRASYNEQFF,TGTGCCAGCAGCTTAGTTCCTAGCGGGAGGGCTTCCTACAATGAGCAGTTCTTC
-,TRBJ1-2,-,TRBV21-1,CASSTPTSAPPNIYGYTF,TGTGCCAGCAGCACCCCTACATCGGCCCCACCCAATATCTATGGCTACACCTTC
-,TRBJ1-2,-,TRBV7-9,CATPSGFGYTF,TGTGCCACCCCAAGTGGATTTGGCTACACCTTC
-,TRBJ1-5,-,TRBV30,CAWSVMGLSNQPQHF,TGTGCCTGGAGTGTAATGGGACTTAGCAATCAGCCCCAGCATTTT
-,TRBJ2-7,-,TRBV7-9,CASEATYEQYF,TGTGCCTCGGAGGCAACCTACGAGCAGTACTTC
TRBD1,TRBJ2-3,-,TRBV2,CASSHRGAGPEGDTQYF,TGTGCCAGCAGCCACAGGGGGGCGGGCCCGGAGGGGGATACGCAGTATTTT
-,TRBJ1-2,few,TRBV4-2,CASSHSSYGYTF,TGTGCCAGCAGCCATTCGAGCTATGGCTACACCTTC
TRBD2,TRBJ2-7,-,TRBV13,CASSSTSGRSSYEQYF,TGTGCCAGCAGCTCAACTAGCGGGAGGAGCTCCTACGAGCAGTACTTC
-,TRBJ2-3,-,TRBV9,CASSVVPSDTQYF,TGTGCCAGCAGCGTAGTCCCCTCTGATACGCAGTATTTT
-,TRBJ2-1,-,TRBV29-1,CSVLSLDEQFF,TGCAGCGTTCTGAGTTTAGATGAGCAGTTCTTC
-,TRBJ2-7,-,TRBV10-3,CAISEGTVETYEQYF,TGTGCCATCAGTGAGGGAACAGTCGAAACCTACGAGCAGTACTTC
-,TRBJ2-7,few,TRBV19,CASSFGTGPYEQYF,TGTGCCAGTAGTTTCGGAACTGGCCCCTACGAGCAGTACTTC
-,TRBJ2-1,-,TRBV5-1,CASSLSPRNEQFF,TGCGCCAGCAGCTTGTCCCCCCGGAATGAGCAGTTCTTC
-,TRBJ2-2,once,TRBV6-5,CASSYFGGAGELFF,TGTGCCAGCAGTTACTTCGGGGGTGCCGGGGAGCTGTTTTTT
-,TRBJ2-7,-,TRBV27,CASSFKGAYEQYF,TGTGCCAGCAGTTTCAAGGGAGCCTACGAGCAGTACTTC
-,TRBJ2-3,-,TRBV13,CASSPPWDTDTQYF,TGTGCCAGCAGCCCGCCTTGGGACACAGATACGCAGTATTTT
-,TRBJ1-3,-,TRBV15,CATRERDTHPGNTIYF,TGTGCCACCAGAGAAAGGGACACCCACCCTGGAAACACCATATATTTT
-,TRBJ2-7,-,TRBV28,CASSLRGHEQYF,TGTGCCAGCAGTTTACGGGGGCACGAGCAGTACTTC
-,TRBJ1-5,-,TRBV19,CASSIVRDRHQPQHF,TGTGCCAGTAGTATCGTAAGGGACCGACATCAGCCCCAGCATTTT
-,TRBJ2-6,-,TRBV2,CASTARSGANVLTF,TGTGCCAGCACAGCCCGCTCTGGGGCCAACGTCCTGACTTTC
-,TRBJ2-7,-,TRBV5-6,CASSLVLSGSYEQYF,TGTGCCAGCAGCTTGGTTCTTAGCGGTTCCTACGAGCAGTACTTC
-,TRBJ2-1,-,TRBV9,CASSAGTTSSYNEQFF,TGTGCCAGCAGCGCCGGGACAACAAGCTCCTACAATGAGCAGTTCTTC
-,TRBJ1-2,-,TRBV27,CASSLAVTGAFYGYTF,TGTGCCAGCAGTTTAGCTGTCACGGGGGCCTTCTATGGCTACACCTTC
TRBD2,TRBJ2-1,-,TRBV4-1,CASSQELTSGSGNEQFF,TGCGCCAGCAGCCAAGAACTTACTAGCGGGAGTGGCAATGAGCAGTTCTTC
-,TRBJ2-3,once,TRBV28,CASSLRRQSADTQYF,TGTGCCAGCAGTTTAAGGAGACAGTCCGCAGATACGCAGTATTTT